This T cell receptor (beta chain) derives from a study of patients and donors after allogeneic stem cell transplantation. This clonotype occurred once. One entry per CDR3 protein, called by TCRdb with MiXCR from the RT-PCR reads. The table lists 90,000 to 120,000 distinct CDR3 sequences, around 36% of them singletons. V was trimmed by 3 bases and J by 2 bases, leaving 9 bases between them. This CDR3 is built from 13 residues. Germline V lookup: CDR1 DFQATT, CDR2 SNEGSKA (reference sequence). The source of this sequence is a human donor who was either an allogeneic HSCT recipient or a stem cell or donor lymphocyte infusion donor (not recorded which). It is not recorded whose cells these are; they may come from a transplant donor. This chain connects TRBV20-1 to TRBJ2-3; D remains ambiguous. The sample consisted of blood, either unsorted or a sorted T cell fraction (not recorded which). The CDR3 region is CSARKAPTDTQYF. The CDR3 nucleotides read TGCAGTGCTAGGAAAGCACCCACAGATACGCAGTATTTT.